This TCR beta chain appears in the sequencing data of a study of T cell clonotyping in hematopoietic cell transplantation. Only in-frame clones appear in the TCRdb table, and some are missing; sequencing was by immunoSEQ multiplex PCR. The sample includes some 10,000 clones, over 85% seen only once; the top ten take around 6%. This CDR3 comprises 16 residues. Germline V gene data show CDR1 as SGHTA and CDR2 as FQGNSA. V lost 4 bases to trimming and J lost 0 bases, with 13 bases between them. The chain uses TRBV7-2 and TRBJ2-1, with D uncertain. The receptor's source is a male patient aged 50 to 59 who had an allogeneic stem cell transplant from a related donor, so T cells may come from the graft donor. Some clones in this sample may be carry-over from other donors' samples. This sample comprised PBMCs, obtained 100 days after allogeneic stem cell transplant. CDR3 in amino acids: CASSWGRVDSYNEQFF. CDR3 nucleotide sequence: TGTGCCAGCAGCTGGGGTCGGGTGGACTCCTACAATGAGCAGTTCTTC.